These T cell receptor beta chains were read from a single sample in a study of cytomegalovirus exposure and HLA in healthy donors. The table came from immunoSEQ multiplex PCR; TCRdb's copy has only in-frame clones and leaves some out. The table includes about 190,000 clones, more than 65% detected once. The specimen sequenced was PBMCs. Every receptor here comes from a woman aged 18-29 years in good health and CMV-seropositive. The CDR3 runs from the conserved cysteine through the conserved F or W. The order of the fields is clone size, V gene, J gene, D gene, CDR3 protein, CDR3 DNA. D genes are given only for firm matches. Not all rows give a size; the values are once, few, many and, for expanded clones, a class.

NA	TRBV7-6	TRBJ1-5	NA	CASSTERNQPQHF	TGTGCCAGCAGCACAGAGCGGAATCAGCCCCAGCATTTT
medium-sized	TRBV2	TRBJ2-5	TRBD2	CASSEISSGEETQYF	TGTGCCAGCAGTGAGATATCTAGCGGGGAAGAGACCCAGTACTTC
NA	TRBV7-7	TRBJ2-2	NA	CASSLSAVTGELFF	TGTGCCAGCAGCTTATCGGCGGTCACCGGGGAGCTGTTTTTT
once	TRBV15	TRBJ1-5	NA	CATREGTDNQPQHF	TGTGCCACCAGGGAGGGAACAGACAATCAGCCCCAGCATTTT
NA	TRBV2	TRBJ1-1	NA	CASISLGMNTEAFF	TGTGCCAGCATTAGCCTCGGGATGAACACTGAAGCTTTCTTT
NA	TRBV7-3	TRBJ2-1	TRBD2	CASSLTSGGDEQFF	TGTGCCAGCAGCTTAACAAGCGGGGGGGATGAGCAGTTCTTC
NA	TRBV5-1	TRBJ1-6	NA	CASSLGTVGTNSPLHF	TGCGCCAGCAGCTTGGGTACAGTAGGTACTAATTCACCCCTCCACTTT
NA	TRBV2	TRBJ2-7	TRBD1	CASSGLGTGGHEQYF	TGTGCCAGCAGCGGCCTCGGGACAGGGGGCCACGAGCAGTACTTC
NA	TRBV6-6	TRBJ1-5	TRBD1	CASSYPGQGAKQPQHF	TGTGCCAGCAGTTACCCGGGGCAGGGGGCTAAGCAGCCCCAGCATTTT
NA	TRBV5-1	TRBJ2-1	TRBD2	CASSLGLAGGLSHEQFF	TGCGCCAGCAGCTTGGGACTAGCGGGGGGCCTTTCCCATGAGCAGTTCTTC
NA	TRBV4-1	TRBJ2-7	TRBD1	CASSAGTGYEQYF	TGCGCCAGCAGCGCCGGGACAGGCTACGAGCAGTACTTC
NA	TRBV14	TRBJ1-3	NA	CASNAQGRHTIYF	TGTGCCAGCAATGCGCAGGGGAGACACACCATATATTTT
NA	TRBV27	TRBJ1-2	TRBD1	CASSSAGTGIIDYTF	TGTGCCAGCAGTTCCGCCGGGACAGGGATAATTGACTACACCTTC
NA	TRBV4-2	TRBJ1-2	TRBD1	CASSQGAKGANYGYTF	TGTGCCAGCAGCCAAGGGGCGAAGGGGGCGAACTATGGCTACACCTTC
NA	TRBV11-2	TRBJ2-5	TRBD2	CASSLGGTSVWETQYF	TGTGCCAGCAGCTTAGGGGGGACTAGCGTATGGGAGACCCAGTACTTC
NA	TRBV6-1	TRBJ2-2	NA	CASTRQSNTGELFF	TGTGCCAGCACTCGCCAGTCGAACACCGGGGAGCTGTTTTTT
many	TRBV19	TRBJ2-7	NA	CASSIVSGGLTYEQYF	TGTGCCAGTAGTATCGTTTCGGGGGGCCTAACCTACGAGCAGTACTTC
NA	TRBV10-1	TRBJ2-1	TRBD1	CASSESASTGTGNEQFF	TGCGCCAGCAGTGAGTCCGCTTCAACCGGGACAGGGAATGAGCAGTTCTTC
NA	TRBV7-8	TRBJ1-5	NA	CASSPGRGNQPQHF	TGTGCCAGCAGCCCGGGGCGGGGAAATCAGCCCCAGCATTTT
NA	TRBV6-6	TRBJ1-1	NA	CASIPWGGAAFF	TGTGCCAGCATCCCCTGGGGGGGAGCGGCTTTCTTT
NA	TRBV12-5	TRBJ1-1	NA	CASGLGRGEAFF	TGTGCTAGTGGTTTGGGCCGGGGTGAAGCTTTCTTT
NA	TRBV9	TRBJ2-5	NA	CASSVAEETQYF	TGTGCCAGCAGCGTAGCTGAGGAGACCCAGTACTTC
NA	TRBV7-3	TRBJ2-5	TRBD1	CASSSGQGGMETQYF	TGTGCCAGCAGCTCCGGACAGGGCGGGATGGAGACCCAGTACTTC
NA	TRBV25-1	TRBJ2-7	NA	CASSEFGVGVHYEQYF	TGTGCCAGCAGTGAATTCGGGGTTGGGGTGCACTACGAGCAGTACTTC
NA	TRBV5-4	TRBJ2-2	NA	CASSLGGLTGELFF	TGTGCCAGCAGCTTGGGGGGCCTGACCGGGGAGCTGTTTTTT
NA	TRBV4-1	TRBJ2-3	TRBD2	CASSQDRGGADTQYF	TGCGCCAGCAGCCAGGATCGGGGGGGGGCAGATACGCAGTATTTT
NA	TRBV6-5	TRBJ1-2	TRBD1	CASRQGGAYGYTF	TGTGCCAGCAGACAAGGGGGCGCCTATGGCTACACCTTC